This T cell receptor (beta chain) was captured by sequencing in a study of cytomegalovirus exposure and HLA in healthy donors. Overall study findings and caveats: HLA alleles showed associations with roughly 17,000 TCR beta sequences in a later analysis, at a 0.05 false discovery rate. Follow-up analysis found HLA locus-dependent TCR association rates, highest for DRB1 and lowest for HLA-C. Later analysis suggested links between common viral pathogens and several top significant clusters.

With respect to this clone: Its antigen is not identified.

This CDR3 comprises 15 residues. V shed 2 bases and J 5 bases; nucleotides not matched to a gene: 7. CDR1 and CDR2 (germline): MRHNA, SNTAGT. The primer mix had 60 Vbeta and 13 Jbeta primers. Clones were read by immunoSEQ multiplex PCR, and TCRdb kept only the in-frame ones, dropping some. The sample consists of roughly 150,000 clones, around 80% of them appearing once. The J gene is TRBJ1-2, the V gene TRBV6-4; 8 bases are a match to TRBD1. The TCR was taken from a young man in good health. The sample consisted of PBMCs. The CDR3 bases are TGTGCCAGCAGTGACGTGGCAGGGGGCGCTTATGGCTACACCTTC. This codes for CASSDVAGGAYGYTF.